These T cell receptor beta chains were read from a single sample in a study of human T cells and chemical hapten exposure. TCRdb re-analysed the RACE reads in MiXCR, keeping a single row per CDR3 protein. The table records roughly 40,000 distinct CDR3 sequences, around a tenth of them present only once. This sample comprised whole blood, obtained in connection with sensitization to the hapten diphenylcyclopropenone (DPC). Receptors were obtained from a young woman with alopecia areata. Some clones in this sample may be carry-over from other donors' samples. CDR3s include the opening cysteine and the closing phenylalanine or tryptophan. A D gene is named only where the DNA matches it firmly. The size of a clone is reported for some rows only, either as once, few or many, or as a class for expanded clones.

V: TRBV7-2
size: -
J: TRBJ2-5
D: -
DNA: TGTGCCAGCAGCTCTGAGTTGCAGGGAACAGAGACCCAGTACTTC
CDR3: CASSSELQGTETQYF

V: TRBV28
size: -
J: TRBJ1-2
D: TRBD1
DNA: TGTGCCAGCAGTAACCCGACAGGGGATGGCTACACCTTC
CDR3: CASSNPTGDGYTF

V: TRBV2
size: many
J: TRBJ2-2
D: -
DNA: TGTGCCAGCAGAGACGAGTGGGGGAAAGTAGGGTCGAACACCGGGGAGCTGTTTTTT
CDR3: CASRDEWGKVGSNTGELFF

V: TRBV27
size: -
J: TRBJ1-1
D: TRBD1
DNA: TGTGCCAGCAGTTTTGGACAGGGTGGAGGGAAAACTGAAGCTTTCTTT
CDR3: CASSFGQGGGKTEAFF

V: TRBV4-2
size: -
J: TRBJ1-6
D: -
DNA: TGTGCCAGCAGCCAGGGGAGGCAACAGACACCCCTCCACTTT
CDR3: CASSQGRQQTPLHF

V: TRBV29-1
size: few
J: TRBJ1-4
D: -
DNA: TGCAGCGTTGGGTGGGCTAATGAAAAACTGTTTTTT
CDR3: CSVGWANEKLFF

V: TRBV28
size: -
J: TRBJ1-2
D: -
DNA: TGTGCCAGCAGACGGGGGAACTATGGCTACACCTTC
CDR3: CASRRGNYGYTF

V: TRBV28
size: many
J: TRBJ1-2
D: -
DNA: TGTGCCAGCACGGCGGGGCAGGGCTATGGCTACACCTTC
CDR3: CASTAGQGYGYTF

V: TRBV30
size: many
J: TRBJ1-5
D: -
DNA: TGTGCCTGGAGTCTGCGAGGCAATCAGCCCCAGCATTTT
CDR3: CAWSLRGNQPQHF

V: TRBV2
size: few
J: TRBJ2-1
D: -
DNA: TGTGCCAGCAGGGACGGGTTCACCGATGAGCAGTTCTTC
CDR3: CASRDGFTDEQFF

V: TRBV7-2
size: -
J: TRBJ1-6
D: -
DNA: TGTGCCAGCAGCCCTCGGATCAATTCACCCCTCCACTTT
CDR3: CASSPRINSPLHF

V: TRBV7-2
size: many
J: TRBJ2-3
D: -
DNA: TGTGCCAGCAGCCCTATCGGACTACTCACAGATACGCAGTATTTT
CDR3: CASSPIGLLTDTQYF

V: TRBV20-1
size: many
J: TRBJ2-4
D: -
DNA: TGCAGTGCTATAGGAACTAGAACCTCATCCATTCAGTACTTC
CDR3: CSAIGTRTSSIQYF

V: TRBV10-3
size: many
J: TRBJ2-3
D: -
DNA: TGTGCCATCGGTAGCACAGATACGCAGTATTTT
CDR3: CAIGSTDTQYF

V: TRBV28
size: few
J: TRBJ1-2
D: -
DNA: TGTGCCAGCAGTACCGCAGGGCATGGCTACACCTTC
CDR3: CASSTAGHGYTF

V: TRBV6-1
size: many
J: TRBJ2-2
D: TRBD2
DNA: TGTGCCAGCAGCGAGAGCGGGGGGGTCCCCGGGGAGCTGTTTTTT
CDR3: CASSESGGVPGELFF

V: TRBV7-6
size: many
J: TRBJ2-7
D: -
DNA: TGTGCCAGCAGCCTCGTGGCAGGGGGGTCCTACGAGCAGTACTTC
CDR3: CASSLVAGGSYEQYF

V: TRBV11-2
size: many
J: TRBJ2-3
D: -
DNA: TGTGCCAGCAGCTTAGAGGGACTCACAGATACGCAGTATTTT
CDR3: CASSLEGLTDTQYF

V: TRBV5-4
size: -
J: TRBJ2-5
D: TRBD1
DNA: TGTGCCAGCAGCTTATGGGACAGGGGTCTGAGAGAGACCCAGTACTTC
CDR3: CASSLWDRGLRETQYF

V: TRBV7-9
size: few
J: TRBJ2-3
D: -
DNA: TGTGCCAGCAGCTTAATAGCCAGGGCCTCGAATCCCACAGATACGCAGTATTTT
CDR3: CASSLIARASNPTDTQYF

V: TRBV20-1
size: few
J: TRBJ1-6
D: TRBD1
DNA: TGCAGTGCTAGAGAGTGGGGCAGGGGGTCTTCCTATAATTCACCCCTCCACTTT
CDR3: CSAREWGRGSSYNSPLHF

V: TRBV7-9
size: many
J: TRBJ2-7
D: -
DNA: TGTGCCAGCAGCTTAGATACGAACTACGAGCAGTACTTC
CDR3: CASSLDTNYEQYF

V: TRBV4-3
size: few
J: TRBJ2-5
D: -
DNA: TGCGCCAGCAGCCCTGGCTTTGACGGACCACAAGAGACCCAGTACTTC
CDR3: CASSPGFDGPQETQYF

V: TRBV5-1
size: few
J: TRBJ2-5
D: TRBD2
DNA: TGCGCCAGCAGCTTGGCGGGGGGGCATGAGACCCAGTACTTC
CDR3: CASSLAGGHETQYF

V: TRBV20-1
size: few
J: TRBJ1-1
D: -
DNA: TGCAGTGCCCACGGACAACTGAACACTGAAGCTTTCTTT
CDR3: CSAHGQLNTEAFF

V: TRBV28
size: -
J: TRBJ2-7
D: -
DNA: TGTGCCAGCAGTTTAATCCAAACCTACGAGCAGTACTTC
CDR3: CASSLIQTYEQYF

V: TRBV30
size: many
J: TRBJ1-5
D: -
DNA: TGTGCCTGGACTCCGATTAGCAATCAGCCCCAGCATTTT
CDR3: CAWTPISNQPQHF

V: TRBV6-6
size: -
J: TRBJ2-3
D: -
DNA: TGTGCCAGCAAACGGCGGGGCGTTAGCACAGATACGCAGTATTTT
CDR3: CASKRRGVSTDTQYF

V: TRBV6-2/TRBV6-3
size: few
J: TRBJ2-3
D: TRBD2
DNA: TGTGCCAGCAGTTACTCGCCCGCGGAGCGGGGACGCACAGATACGCAGTATTTT
CDR3: CASSYSPAERGRTDTQYF

V: TRBV6-5
size: many
J: TRBJ2-5
D: -
DNA: TGTGCCAGCAGGTCAGGACCCTCCCAAGAGACCCAGTACTTC
CDR3: CASRSGPSQETQYF

V: TRBV30
size: few
J: TRBJ1-2
D: -
DNA: TGTGCCTGGAGTGTACCGGGGGCTTCCACCTTC
CDR3: CAWSVPGASTF

V: TRBV6-1
size: -
J: TRBJ2-3
D: -
DNA: TGTGCCAGCAGTGTGGACGGAGATACGCAGTATTTT
CDR3: CASSVDGDTQYF

V: TRBV3-1
size: -
J: TRBJ2-2
D: TRBD1
DNA: TGTGCCAGCAGCCACCGGGACAGGGGCACCGGGGAGCTGTTTTTT
CDR3: CASSHRDRGTGELFF

V: TRBV7-2
size: many
J: TRBJ2-2
D: -
DNA: TGTGCGACGGGGCTACGCACCGGGGAGCTGTTTTTT
CDR3: CATGLRTGELFF

V: TRBV7-2
size: many
J: TRBJ2-3
D: TRBD2
DNA: TGTGCCAGCAGCTTATACGGTAGCGGGGGTAGCACAGATACGCAGTATTTT
CDR3: CASSLYGSGGSTDTQYF

V: TRBV4-1
size: -
J: TRBJ2-3
D: TRBD1
DNA: TGCGCCAGCAGCCCGGGACAGCCGCTCACAGATACGCAGTATTTT
CDR3: CASSPGQPLTDTQYF

V: TRBV6-2/TRBV6-3
size: -
J: TRBJ2-3
D: -
DNA: TGTGCCAGCAGCCCCTGGGCGGAAAATCAGCCCCAGTATTTT
CDR3: CASSPWAENQPQYF

V: TRBV15
size: many
J: TRBJ2-2
D: -
DNA: TGTGCCACCAGCAGAGAGAGACTCTTGAACACCGGGGAGCTGTTTTTT
CDR3: CATSRERLLNTGELFF